These T cell receptor beta chains were read from a single sample in a study of metastatic and nonmetastatic thyroid tumors. TCRdb reassembled clones from the PCR reads with MiXCR. Among about 30,000 clones listed, around 25% were seen once. The sequencing input was blood. Every receptor here comes from a female donor with papillary thyroid cancer or a benign thyroid nodule (not recorded which). Some clones in this sample may be carry-over from other donors' samples. Each CDR3 is given with its conserved first and last residue. Clone size appears in some rows only: once, few, many, or a class for an expanded clone.

CASSPGLHEQYF | TRBV28 | medium-sized | TRBJ2-7
CASQQYVNSYEQYF | TRBV6-1 | medium-sized | TRBJ2-7
CSARTGDRGNQPQHF | TRBV20-1 | NA | TRBJ1-5
CARTPPGGIRGYTF | TRBV6-1 | NA | TRBJ1-2
CASAPGTSSTDTQYF | TRBV6-2/TRBV6-3 | medium-sized | TRBJ2-3
CAWSAGTVTYNEQFF | TRBV30 | NA | TRBJ2-1
CASSLGGGGDGYTF | TRBV5-6 | many | TRBJ1-2
CSARVGGRNTEAFF | TRBV20-1 | NA | TRBJ1-1
CSARDVGRTGELFF | TRBV20-1 | NA | TRBJ2-2
CSARGAGGAGELFF | TRBV20-1 | many | TRBJ2-2
CGSRAHRQIGPEAFF | TRBV6-2/TRBV6-3 | NA | TRBJ1-1
CASSYSSGRTGVEQYF | TRBV6-5 | NA | TRBJ2-7
CATEANTPLTEAFF | TRBV15 | many | TRBJ1-1
CASKEAGMETQYF | TRBV27 | NA | TRBJ2-5
CASSLRDSSTGELFF | TRBV11-3 | NA | TRBJ2-2
CASSRGGETQYF | TRBV27 | once | TRBJ2-5
CASSSSPTSANEQFF | TRBV5-1 | NA | TRBJ2-1
CASSYRSDAFF | TRBV6-5 | NA | TRBJ1-1
CASSFPEGGDSLTYEQYF | TRBV5-4 | NA | TRBJ2-7
CASRAGTAPQHF | TRBV6-1 | few | TRBJ1-5
CASSLGLRDPPDTQYF | TRBV6-5 | NA | TRBJ2-3
CANSVKREKNEQFF | TRBV6-1 | NA | TRBJ2-1
CASTQWAGADEQYF | TRBV7-2 | NA | TRBJ2-7
CASGTGSSNTGELFF | TRBV12-5 | many | TRBJ2-2
CSARDYTGGAPYEQYF | TRBV20-1 | medium-sized | TRBJ2-7
CSASQYLRSDTGELFF | TRBV20-1 | NA | TRBJ2-2
CASGLADSPLHF | TRBV12-5 | many | TRBJ1-6
CSAKGLAGVFMNSYNEQFF | TRBV20-1 | many | TRBJ2-1
CASSLTPGGTDTQYF | TRBV7-3 | many | TRBJ2-3
CASRIHNQPQHF | TRBV12-3/TRBV12-4 | many | TRBJ1-5
CASSLVGGSDTQFF | TRBV7-8 | NA | TRBJ2-3
CASSFKSETQYF | TRBV28 | few | TRBJ2-5